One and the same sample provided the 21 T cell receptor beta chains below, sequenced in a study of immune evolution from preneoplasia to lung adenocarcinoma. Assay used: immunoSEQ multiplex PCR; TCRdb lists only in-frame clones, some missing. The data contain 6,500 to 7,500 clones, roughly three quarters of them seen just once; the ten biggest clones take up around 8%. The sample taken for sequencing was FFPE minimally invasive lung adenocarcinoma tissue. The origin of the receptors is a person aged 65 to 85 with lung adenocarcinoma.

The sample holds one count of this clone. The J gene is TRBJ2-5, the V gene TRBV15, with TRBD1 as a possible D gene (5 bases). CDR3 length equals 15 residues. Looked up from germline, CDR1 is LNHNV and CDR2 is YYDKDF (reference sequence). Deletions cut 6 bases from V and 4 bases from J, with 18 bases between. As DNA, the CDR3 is TGTGCCACCAGTCTCATCGGGCGGCAGGGAGAGACCCAGTACTTC. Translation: CATSLIGRQGETQYF.

CDR3 DNA sequence: TGTGCCAGCAGTTACTCGCTCGGGTTGGAGACCCAGTACTTC. Protein sequence: CASSYSLGLETQYF. This chain uses TRBV6-6 with TRBJ2-5; D is uncertain. The V end lost 0 bases, the J end lost 5 bases, and 10 bases lay between the germline ends. Germline-derived CDR1 and CDR2 are MNHNY and SVGAGI (reference sequence). The CDR3 is made up of 14 amino acids.

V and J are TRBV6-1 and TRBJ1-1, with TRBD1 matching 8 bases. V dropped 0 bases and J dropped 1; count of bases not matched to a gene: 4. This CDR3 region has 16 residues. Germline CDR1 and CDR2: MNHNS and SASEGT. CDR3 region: CASSEAATGGNTEAFF. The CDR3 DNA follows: TGTGCCAGCAGTGAAGCTGCCACAGGGGGGAACACTGAAGCTTTCTTT.

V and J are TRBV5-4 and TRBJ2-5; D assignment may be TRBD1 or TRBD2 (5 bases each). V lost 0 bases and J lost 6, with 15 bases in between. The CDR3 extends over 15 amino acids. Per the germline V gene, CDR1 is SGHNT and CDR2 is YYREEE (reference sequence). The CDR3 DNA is TGTGCCAGCAGCTTGGACGAGGGGCCTACGAAGACCCAGTACTTC. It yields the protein CASSLDEGPTKTQYF.

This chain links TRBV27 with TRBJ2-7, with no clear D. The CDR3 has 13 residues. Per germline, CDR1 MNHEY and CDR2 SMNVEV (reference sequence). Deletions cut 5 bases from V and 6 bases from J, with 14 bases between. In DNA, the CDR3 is TGTGCCAGCAGTCTTTTGGGTGTTCCCGAGCAGTACTTC. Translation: CASSLLGVPEQYF.

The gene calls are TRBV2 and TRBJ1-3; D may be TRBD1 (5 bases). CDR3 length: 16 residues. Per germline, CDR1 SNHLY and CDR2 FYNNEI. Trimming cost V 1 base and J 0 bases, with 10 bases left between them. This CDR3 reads CASSEDRSFSGNTIYF. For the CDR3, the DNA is TGTGCCAGCAGTGAAGACAGGTCCTTCTCTGGAAACACCATATATTTT.

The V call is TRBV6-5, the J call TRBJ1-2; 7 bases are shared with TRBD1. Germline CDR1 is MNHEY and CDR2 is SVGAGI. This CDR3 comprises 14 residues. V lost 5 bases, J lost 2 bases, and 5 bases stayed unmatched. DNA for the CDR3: TGTGCCAGCAGTCGTCTGGACAGGAACTATGGCTACACCTTC. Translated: CASSRLDRNYGYTF.

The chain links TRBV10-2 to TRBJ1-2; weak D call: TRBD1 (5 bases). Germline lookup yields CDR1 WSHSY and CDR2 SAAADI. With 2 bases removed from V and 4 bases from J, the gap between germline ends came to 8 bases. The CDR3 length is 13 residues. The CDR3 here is CASSERQSYGYTF. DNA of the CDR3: TGCGCCAGCAGTGAGAGACAGTCCTATGGCTACACCTTC.

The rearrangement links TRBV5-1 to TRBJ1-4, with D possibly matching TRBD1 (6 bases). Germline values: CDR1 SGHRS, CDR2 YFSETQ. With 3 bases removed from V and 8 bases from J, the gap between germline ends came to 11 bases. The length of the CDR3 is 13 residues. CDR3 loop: CASSSGQFEKLFF. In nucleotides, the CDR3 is TGCGCCAGCAGCTCAGGACAGTTCGAAAAACTGTTTTTT.

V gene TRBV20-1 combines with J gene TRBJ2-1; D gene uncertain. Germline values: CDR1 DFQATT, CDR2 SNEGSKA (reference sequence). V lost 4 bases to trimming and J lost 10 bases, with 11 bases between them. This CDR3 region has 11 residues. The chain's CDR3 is CSAKDLWEQFF. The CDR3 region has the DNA TGCAGTGCTAAAGATTTGTGGGAGCAGTTCTTC.

CDR3 nucleotide sequence: TGTGCCAGCAGCCAAGATTGGGAGACAGGGACGCGGCTTGGCTACACCTTC. Amino acids: CASSQDWETGTRLGYTF. The rearrangement links TRBV14 to TRBJ1-2, with 7 bases fitting TRBD1. CDR1 is SGHDN and CDR2 is FVKESK in the germline V gene. The CDR3 loop spans 17 amino acids. V dropped 0 bases and J dropped 7; count of bases not matched to a gene: 14.

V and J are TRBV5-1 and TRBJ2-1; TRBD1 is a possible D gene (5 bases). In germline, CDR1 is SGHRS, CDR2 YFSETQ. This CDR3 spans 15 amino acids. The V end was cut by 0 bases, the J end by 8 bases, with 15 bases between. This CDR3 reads CASSLESLVRDEQFF. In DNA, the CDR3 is TGCGCCAGCAGCTTGGAAAGTCTAGTCAGGGATGAGCAGTTCTTC.

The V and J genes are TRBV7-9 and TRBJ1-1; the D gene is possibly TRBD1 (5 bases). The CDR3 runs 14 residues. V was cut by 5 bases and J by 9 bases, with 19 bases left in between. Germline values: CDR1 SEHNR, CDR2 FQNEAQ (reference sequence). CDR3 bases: TGTGCCAGCAGCCCACCTGGGGGTTTACATCAAGCTTTCTTT. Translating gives CASSPPGGLHQAFF.

The CDR3, as DNA: TGTGCCAGCAGTCCAGGGGACAGCACAGATACGCAGTATTTT. Translating it yields CASSPGDSTDTQYF. The chain has TRBV27 and TRBJ2-3, with D maybe TRBD1 (6 bases). Germline-derived CDR1 and CDR2 are MNHEY and SMNVEV (reference sequence). CDR3 length equals 14 residues. V shed 5 bases and J shed 0 bases, with 9 bases lying between them.

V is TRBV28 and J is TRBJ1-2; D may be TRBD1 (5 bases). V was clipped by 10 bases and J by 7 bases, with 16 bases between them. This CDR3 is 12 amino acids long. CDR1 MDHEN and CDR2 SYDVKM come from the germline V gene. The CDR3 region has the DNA TGTGCCACGGGGGTTGCTTTAGGTGGCTACACCTTC. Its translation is CATGVALGGYTF.

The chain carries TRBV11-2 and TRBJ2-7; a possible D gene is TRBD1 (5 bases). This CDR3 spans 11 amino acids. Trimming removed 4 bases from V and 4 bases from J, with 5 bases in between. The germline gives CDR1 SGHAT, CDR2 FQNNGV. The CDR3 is CASSSGYEQYF. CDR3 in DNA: TGTGCCAGCAGCTCAGGGTACGAGCAGTACTTC.

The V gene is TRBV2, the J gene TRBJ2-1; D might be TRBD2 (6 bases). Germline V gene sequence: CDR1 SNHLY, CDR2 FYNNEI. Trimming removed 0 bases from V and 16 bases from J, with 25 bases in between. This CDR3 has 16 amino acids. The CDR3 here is CASSEASTRGGTFLFF. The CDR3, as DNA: TGTGCCAGCAGTGAAGCTTCGACGCGAGGCGGGACCTTCTTATTCTTC. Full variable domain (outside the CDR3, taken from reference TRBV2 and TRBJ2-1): EPEVTQTPSHQVTQMGQEVILRCVPISNHLYFYWYRQILGQKVEFLVSFYNNEISEKSEIFDDQFSVERPDGSNFTLKIRSTKLEDSAMYFCASSEASTRGGTFLFFGPGTRLTVL.

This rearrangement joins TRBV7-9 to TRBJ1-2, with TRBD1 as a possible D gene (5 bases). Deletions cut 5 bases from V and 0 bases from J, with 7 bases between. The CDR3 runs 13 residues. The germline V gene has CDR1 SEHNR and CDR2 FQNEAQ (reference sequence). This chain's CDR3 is CASSGTANYGYTF. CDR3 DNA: TGTGCCAGCAGCGGGACGGCTAACTATGGCTACACCTTC.

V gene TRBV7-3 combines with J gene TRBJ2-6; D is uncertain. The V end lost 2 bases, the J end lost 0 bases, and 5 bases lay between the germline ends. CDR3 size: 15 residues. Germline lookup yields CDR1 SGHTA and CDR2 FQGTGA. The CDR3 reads CASSLSPSGANVLTF. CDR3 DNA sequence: TGTGCCAGCAGCTTATCGCCCTCTGGGGCCAACGTCCTGACTTTC.

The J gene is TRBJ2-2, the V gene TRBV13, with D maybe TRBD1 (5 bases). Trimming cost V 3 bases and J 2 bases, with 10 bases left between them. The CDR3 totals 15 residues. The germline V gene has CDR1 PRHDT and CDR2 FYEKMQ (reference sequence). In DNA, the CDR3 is TGTGCCAGCAGCTTGGGGCAGGGAAACACCGGGGAGCTGTTTTTT. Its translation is CASSLGQGNTGELFF.

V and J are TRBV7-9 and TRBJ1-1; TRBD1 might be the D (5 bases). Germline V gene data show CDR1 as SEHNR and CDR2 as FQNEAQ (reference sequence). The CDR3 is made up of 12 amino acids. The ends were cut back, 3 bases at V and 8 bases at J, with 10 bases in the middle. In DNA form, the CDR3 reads TGTGCCAGCAGCTTGGGACCTCTAGAAGCTTTCTTT. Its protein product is CASSLGPLEAFF.